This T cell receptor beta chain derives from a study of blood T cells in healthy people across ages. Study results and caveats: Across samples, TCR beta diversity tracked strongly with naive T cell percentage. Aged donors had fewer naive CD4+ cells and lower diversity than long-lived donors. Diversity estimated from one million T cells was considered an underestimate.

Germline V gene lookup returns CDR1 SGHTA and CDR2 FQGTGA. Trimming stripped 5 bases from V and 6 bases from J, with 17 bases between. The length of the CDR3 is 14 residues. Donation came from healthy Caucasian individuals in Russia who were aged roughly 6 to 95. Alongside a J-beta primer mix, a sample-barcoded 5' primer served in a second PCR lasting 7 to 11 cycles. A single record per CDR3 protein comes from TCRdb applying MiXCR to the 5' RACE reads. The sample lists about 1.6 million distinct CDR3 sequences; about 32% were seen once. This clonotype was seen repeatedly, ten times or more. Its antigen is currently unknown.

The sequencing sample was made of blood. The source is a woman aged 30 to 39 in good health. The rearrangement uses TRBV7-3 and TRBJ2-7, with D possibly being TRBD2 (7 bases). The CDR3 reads CASSLLGGLGEQYF. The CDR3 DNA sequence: TGTGCCAGCAGCCTCCTCGGGGGGCTGGGCGAGCAGTACTTC.